This passage covers 19 T cell receptor beta chains from one sample sequenced in a study of CD8 T cells in Susac syndrome. Reverse transcription of about 0.5 to 1 ug RNA was carried out with random hexamers. TCRdb redid the calling of the immunoSEQ multiplex PCR reads with MiXCR, one entry per CDR3 protein. The table has approximately 180,000 distinct CDR3 sequences, nearly 97% seen once. The source material was CD4+ T cells from PBMCs. The receptors derive from a human donor with multiple sclerosis.

The chain recombines TRBV3-1 with TRBJ2-2; no clear D. V was clipped by 0 bases and J by 3 bases, with 5 bases between them. Germline CDR1 reads LGHDT; CDR2 reads YNNKEL (reference sequence). CDR3 length: 14 amino acids. The chain's CDR3 is CASSQDPDTGELFF. The CDR3 coding sequence is TGTGCCAGCAGCCAAGATCCGGACACCGGGGAGCTGTTTTTT.

The rearrangement links TRBV30 to TRBJ1-1; unclear D gene. This CDR3 contains 12 residues. Trimming removed 6 bases at V and 10 bases at J, with 18 bases between. Germline lookup yields CDR1 GTSNPN and CDR2 SVGIG (reference sequence). The CDR3, as DNA: TGTGCCTGCCTCGGGCGGGATCGGGGAGCTTTCTTT. It codes for CACLGRDRGAFF.

This chain joins TRBV20-1 and TRBJ2-1; a possible D gene is TRBD1 (5 bases). Between the trimmed V and J ends, which lost 3 bases and 12 bases, there was a span of 12 bases. In germline, CDR1 is DFQATT, CDR2 SNEGSKA (reference sequence). CDR3 length: 11 residues. CDR3 sequence reads: CSASGIQGQFF. For the CDR3, the DNA is TGCAGTGCTAGTGGGATCCAGGGGCAGTTCTTC.

This sequence joins TRBV9 and TRBJ2-2; TRBD2 aligns across 7 bases. This CDR3 region has 14 residues. The V gene's germline CDR1 is SGDLS and CDR2 YYNGEE. The V segment lost 7 bases and the J segment 0 bases; nucleotides outside the gene matches: 3. Here the CDR3 reads CASGRGANTGELFF. In DNA, the CDR3 is TGTGCCAGCGGCCGGGGGGCGAACACCGGGGAGCTGTTTTTT.

The chain is built from TRBV3-1 and TRBJ1-1; the D gene is possibly TRBD1 (6 bases). The CDR3 spans 11 residues. The V and J ends lost 7 bases and 6 bases respectively, with 9 bases between them. Per the germline V gene, CDR1 is LGHDT and CDR2 is YNNKEL (reference sequence). This CDR3 is CASTRTAEAFF. DNA of the CDR3: TGTGCCAGCACCCGGACAGCTGAAGCTTTCTTT. The whole variable domain, remainder taken from reference TRBV3-1 and TRBJ1-1, is DTAVSQTPKYLVTQMGNDKSIKCEQNLGHDTMYWYKQDSKKFLKIMFSYNNKELIINETVPNRFSPKSPDKAHLNLHINSLELGDSAVYFCASTRTAEAFFGQGTRLTVV.

The chain employs TRBV3-1 and TRBJ1-1; D is unclear. Trimming took 3 bases from V and 1 from J, leaving 9 bases between them. Germline CDR1 is LGHDT and CDR2 is YNNKEL (reference sequence). There are 14 residues in the CDR3. The CDR3 protein is CASSHLAGNTEAFF. The CDR3 coding sequence is TGTGCCAGCAGCCACCTGGCGGGGAACACTGAAGCTTTCTTT.

The J gene is TRBJ1-2, the V gene TRBV18; tentatively, D is TRBD1 (6 bases). The V and J ends lost 6 bases and 8 bases respectively, with 19 bases between them. The germline V gene encodes CDR1 KGHSH and CDR2 LQKENI. The CDR3 sequence is 14 residues long. CDR3 bases: TGTGCCAGCTCCCCAGGGGCCCGTCTGGAAGGCTACACCTTC. Residues: CASSPGARLEGYTF.

The V call is TRBV19, the J call TRBJ2-5, with 7 bases that match TRBD1. There are 14 residues in the CDR3. Germline-derived CDR1 and CDR2 are LNHDA and SQIVND (reference sequence). With 6 bases clipped from V and 7 bases from J, the junction kept 11 bases outside the gene matches. DNA of the CDR3: TGTGCCAGTAGATCGGACAGGTTCTATGGGACCCAGTACTTC. Its translation is CASRSDRFYGTQYF.

The chain carries TRBV7-9 and TRBJ2-1, with 13 bases lining up with TRBD2. Germline trimming cut 4 bases from V and 7 bases from J; bases unmatched to any gene: 1. This CDR3 contains 14 residues. The germline V gene encodes CDR1 SEHNR and CDR2 FQNEAQ (reference sequence). In DNA form, the CDR3 reads TGTGCCAGCAGCTGGGGACTAGCGGGAAATGAGCAGTTCTTC. Encoded protein: CASSWGLAGNEQFF.

The chain couples TRBV5-6 to TRBJ2-7; TRBD1 matches 7 bases. The J segment lost 2 bases and the V segment lost 0 bases, leaving 11 bases of the junction unmatched. The CDR3 totals 17 residues. Germline V gives CDR1 SGHDT, CDR2 YYEEEE. CDR3 nucleotides: TGTGCCAGCAGCTTGGGGTCCTACAGGGGTCCCCCCTACGAGCAGTACTTC. Protein: CASSLGSYRGPPYEQYF.

J is TRBJ2-7 and V is TRBV7-2; 10 bases are a match to TRBD1. The CDR3 length is 14 residues. Looked up from germline, CDR1 is SGHTA and CDR2 is FQGNSA. V gave up 8 bases and J gave up 6 bases; unmatched junction bases: 10. CDR3 coding DNA: TGTGCCAGCGCCAGACAGGGGGCCAGGTTCGAGCAGTACTTC. Translating it yields CASARQGARFEQYF.

The gene calls are TRBV6-1 and TRBJ1-2, with D perhaps matching TRBD1 (5 bases). Germline V gene data show CDR1 as MNHNS and CDR2 as SASEGT. CDR3 length equals 18 residues. Trimming stripped 4 bases from V and 8 bases from J, with 29 bases between. In nucleotides, the CDR3 is TGTGCCAGCAGTGTCACCGTCGAAAGCGGGGCGTCTTTCGGAGGCTACACCTTC. Translated: CASSVTVESGASFGGYTF.

This chain links TRBV7-9 with TRBJ1-4, with 10 nucleotides matching TRBD1. The V and J ends lost 5 bases and 11 bases, in that order; junction bases with no gene match: 11. Germline CDR1 reads SEHNR; CDR2 reads FQNEAQ (reference sequence). The CDR3 sequence is 15 residues long. The CDR3 DNA follows: TGTGCCAGCAGCCCCGCCCTGGACAGGGGGACGAAACTGTTTTTT. It translates to CASSPALDRGTKLFF.

This clonotype was detected once. The CDR3: CASSPFRAAPYEQYF. CDR3 nucleotides: TGTGCCAGCAGCCCTTTCCGGGCGGCTCCCTACGAGCAGTACTTC. V and J are TRBV14 and TRBJ2-7, with D hard to call. The germline V gene encodes CDR1 SGHDN and CDR2 FVKESK. The CDR3 sequence is 15 residues long. Trimming took 4 bases from V and 2 from J, leaving 15 bases between them.

The gene calls are TRBV30 and TRBJ2-7; D is perhaps TRBD2 (6 bases). The V gene lost 1 base and the J gene lost 7 bases, with 17 bases spanning the gap. CDR3 length: 14 residues. Germline lookup yields CDR1 GTSNPN and CDR2 SVGIG (reference sequence). CDR3 DNA sequence: TGTGCCTGGAGTGGGAGCGCCTTCGGGGGAGAGCAGTACTTC. Translated, it gives CAWSGSAFGGEQYF.

The gene calls are TRBV28 and TRBJ1-2, with 9 bases matching TRBD1. CDR3 size: 12 residues. The germline V gene encodes CDR1 MDHEN and CDR2 SYDVKM. V was clipped by 8 bases and J by 4 bases; unmatched bases: 2. CDR3 coding DNA: TGTGCCAGCTTGGGACAGGGCTATGGCTACACCTTC. It codes for CASLGQGYGYTF.

The chain employs TRBV6-2 or TRBV6-3 and TRBJ2-7, with D uncertain. This CDR3 region has 15 residues. Germline CDR1 is MNHEY and CDR2 is SVGEGT. The ends were cut back, 11 bases at V and 4 bases at J, with 24 bases in the middle. The CDR3 sequence: CAFPLRRPLRYEQYF. As DNA, the CDR3 is TGTGCCTTCCCCTTGCGACGGCCACTACGTTACGAGCAGTACTTC.

This rearrangement joins TRBV20-1 to TRBJ2-1, with TRBD2 matching over 9 bases. Germline loops: CDR1 DFQATT, CDR2 SNEGSKA (reference sequence). The CDR3 covers 16 residues. V lost 5 bases and J lost 5; bases outside the gene matches: 13. The CDR3 DNA sequence: TGCAGTGCTCTTACCTTCGGGGGGACTAGCCACAATGAGCAGTTCTTC. It translates to CSALTFGGTSHNEQFF.

This clonotype has a single count. The V call is TRBV27, the J call TRBJ1-2; D is uncertain. With 4 bases removed from V and 0 bases from J, the gap between germline ends came to 6 bases. This CDR3 has 13 residues. The germline V gene encodes CDR1 MNHEY and CDR2 SMNVEV (reference sequence). The CDR3 DNA sequence: TGTGCCAGCAGTTCAAACACTAACTATGGCTACACCTTC. Its protein is CASSSNTNYGYTF.